The rows below give T cell receptor beta chains drawn from one sample of a study of response to subunit inactivated influenza vaccine. TCRdb fed the RT-PCR reads into MiXCR, producing one record per CDR3 protein. The data contain roughly 520,000 distinct CDR3 sequences, roughly 23% of them seen just once; the ten biggest clones take up 1.9%. This material consisted of CD4+ T cells sorted from PBMCs, taken 4 to 6 days after vaccination. Source of these receptors: a man aged 50 to 60 who received an inactivated influenza vaccine. Both conserved end residues are part of each CDR3. The D gene is left open where the match is weak. Some rows mark clone size as missing; the rest say once, few, many or name a class of expanded clone.

DNA: TGTGCCACCGGACTAGCGGGAGCCGGCGGCAATGAGCAGTTCTTC
CDR3: CATGLAGAGGNEQFF
D: TRBD2
size: -
V: TRBV7-9
J: TRBJ2-1
length: 15

DNA: TGTGCCAGCAGTATCGGGACCTACGAGCAGTACTTC
CDR3: CASSIGTYEQYF
D: -
size: few
V: TRBV3-1
J: TRBJ2-7
length: 12

DNA: TGCAGCGTTGAAATGGGGGGACCGAAGTACTTC
CDR3: CSVEMGGPKYF
D: -
size: many
V: TRBV29-1
J: TRBJ2-5
length: 11

DNA: TGTGCCAGCAGCCCCCAGAGTGGACGGGTAGGAGAGACCCAGTACTTC
CDR3: CASSPQSGRVGETQYF
D: -
size: -
V: TRBV7-9
J: TRBJ2-5
length: 16

DNA: TGTGCCACCAGTGATTCCTTGAGTTGGAATGAGCAGTTCTTC
CDR3: CATSDSLSWNEQFF
D: -
size: few
V: TRBV24-1
J: TRBJ2-1
length: 14

DNA: TGCGCCAGCAGCTCCTGGACAGGCCGGGGAGAGACCCAGTACTTC
CDR3: CASSSWTGRGETQYF
D: TRBD1
size: few
V: TRBV4-1
J: TRBJ2-5
length: 15

DNA: TGTGCCACCAGCAGAGATCTTATTAGCGGGGTAGATACGCAGTATTTT
CDR3: CATSRDLISGVDTQYF
D: TRBD2
size: few
V: TRBV15
J: TRBJ2-3
length: 16

DNA: TGTGCCAGCACCACCGCGCATTCCGGACAGGGGAACTATGGCTACACCTTC
CDR3: CASTTAHSGQGNYGYTF
D: TRBD1
size: few
V: TRBV12-3/TRBV12-4
J: TRBJ1-2
length: 17

DNA: TGTGCCAGCAGTACCGGACTAGCGGAACCAGGGTACTTC
CDR3: CASSTGLAEPGYF
D: TRBD2
size: many
V: TRBV12-3/TRBV12-4
J: TRBJ2-4
length: 13

DNA: TGCGCCAGCAGCTTAGCGGGAGGGTACTCCTACAATGAGCAGTTCTTC
CDR3: CASSLAGGYSYNEQFF
D: TRBD2
size: few
V: TRBV5-1
J: TRBJ2-1
length: 16

DNA: TGCAGCGTTGCAACTAATGAAAAACTGTTTTTT
CDR3: CSVATNEKLFF
D: -
size: few
V: TRBV29-1
J: TRBJ1-4
length: 11

DNA: TGTGCCAGCAGCGCGGGGGGCCCCGCCCAGTATTTT
CDR3: CASSAGGPAQYF
D: TRBD2
size: -
V: TRBV7-2
J: TRBJ2-3
length: 12

DNA: TGCGCCAGCAGCAAAACCGGGGAGACCCAGTACTTC
CDR3: CASSKTGETQYF
D: -
size: -
V: TRBV5-1
J: TRBJ2-5
length: 12